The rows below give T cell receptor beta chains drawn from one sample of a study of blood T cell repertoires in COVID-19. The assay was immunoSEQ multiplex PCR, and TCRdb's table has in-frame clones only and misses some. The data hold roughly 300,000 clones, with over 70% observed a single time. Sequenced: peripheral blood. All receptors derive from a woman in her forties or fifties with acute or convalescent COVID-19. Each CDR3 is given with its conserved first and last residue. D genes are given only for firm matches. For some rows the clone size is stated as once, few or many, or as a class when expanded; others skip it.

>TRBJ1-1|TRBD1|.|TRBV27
CASSLILRQGAVDTEAFF
TGTGCCAGCAGTTTAATTCTCCGACAGGGGGCTGTAGACACTGAAGCTTTCTTT
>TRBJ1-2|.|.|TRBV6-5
CASSYPRFYGYTF
TGTGCCAGCAGTTACCCTCGGTTCTATGGCTACACCTTC
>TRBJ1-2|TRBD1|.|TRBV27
CASSLRTGDGYTF
TGTGCCAGCAGTTTACGGACAGGGGACGGCTACACCTTC
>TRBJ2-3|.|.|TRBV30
CAGTRIPSTDTQYF
TGTGCCGGAACTAGAATCCCTAGCACAGATACGCAGTATTTT
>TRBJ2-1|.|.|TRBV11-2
CASSLGPGSSYNEQFF
TGTGCCAGCAGCTTAGGGCCGGGGAGCTCCTACAATGAGCAGTTCTTC
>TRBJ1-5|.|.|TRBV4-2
CASSRGGESNQPQHF
TGTGCCAGCAGTAGAGGGGGGGAGAGCAATCAGCCCCAGCATTTT
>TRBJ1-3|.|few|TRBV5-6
CASSVDRGNTIYF
TGTGCCAGCAGCGTGGACAGAGGAAACACCATATATTTT
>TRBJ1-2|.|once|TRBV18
CASSPQRISNYGYTF
TGTGCCAGCTCACCACAGCGGATTTCTAACTATGGCTACACCTTC
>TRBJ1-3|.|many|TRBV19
CASIPAALGNTIYF
TGTGCCAGTATCCCAGCGGCCCTCGGAAACACCATATATTTT
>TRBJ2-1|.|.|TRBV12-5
CASGLGLKPRENEQFF
TGTGCTAGTGGTTTGGGGTTGAAGCCGAGGGAAAATGAGCAGTTCTTC
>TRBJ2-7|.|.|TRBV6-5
CASSYTYASDEQYF
TGTGCCAGCAGTTACACCTACGCCTCGGACGAGCAGTACTTC
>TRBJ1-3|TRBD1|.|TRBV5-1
CASRAGQSSGNTIYF
TGCGCCAGCAGGGCGGGACAGAGCTCTGGAAACACCATATATTTT
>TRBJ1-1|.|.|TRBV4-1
CASSQGGSSMNTEAFF
TGCGCCAGCAGCCAAGGCGGCTCATCCATGAACACTGAAGCTTTCTTT
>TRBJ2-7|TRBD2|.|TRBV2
CASSRARLAGRHEQYF
TGTGCCAGCAGCCGGGCGAGACTAGCGGGTCGGCACGAGCAGTACTTC
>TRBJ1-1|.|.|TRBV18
CASSPASKNTEAFF
TGTGCCAGCTCACCGGCTTCCAAGAACACTGAAGCTTTCTTT
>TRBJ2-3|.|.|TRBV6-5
CASSYGGLTDTQYF
TGTGCCAGCAGTTACGGCGGCCTCACAGATACGCAGTATTTT
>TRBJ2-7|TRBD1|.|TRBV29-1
CSPDRAGEQYF
TGCAGCCCTGACAGGGCCGGCGAGCAGTACTTC
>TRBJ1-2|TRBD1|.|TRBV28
CASIARYSGGAGGGYTF
TGTGCCAGCATAGCGCGTTACTCTGGGGGCGCAGGGGGTGGCTACACCTTC
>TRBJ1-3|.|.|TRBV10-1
CASTARVSSGNTIYF
TGCGCCAGCACCGCCAGGGTTTCCTCTGGAAACACCATATATTTT
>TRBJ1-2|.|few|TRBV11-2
CASSPGRANYGYTF
TGTGCCAGCAGCCCCGGGAGGGCTAACTATGGCTACACCTTC
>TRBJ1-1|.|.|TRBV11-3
CASSLRGATEAFF
TGTGCCAGCAGCCTGCGGGGGGCCACTGAAGCTTTCTTT
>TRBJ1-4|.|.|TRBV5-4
CASSFGGGMEKLFF
TGTGCCAGCAGCTTCGGCGGCGGTATGGAAAAACTGTTTTTT